One TCR beta chain is described in this entry. Its antigen is undetermined. It was with 60 Vbeta and 13 Jbeta primers that the PCR ran. Profiled with immunoSEQ multiplex PCR; TCRdb holds only in-frame clones, not every one. In the table there are about 200,000 clones, 65% to 80% of which are singletons. The data were taken from a study of cytomegalovirus exposure and HLA in healthy donors. Study results and limitations: Later analysis demonstrated an association between a missense DCLRE1C variant and TCR beta V- and J-gene trimming. Over 150 TCR beta chains were listed as cytomegalovirus-associated.

The germline V and J ends were trimmed by 1 base and 7 bases, with 8 bases remaining between them. The germline V gene encodes CDR1 LNHNV and CDR2 YYDKDF (reference sequence). The CDR3 is 13 amino acids. This TCR derives from a man in his fifties or sixties in good health and CMV-seronegative. This rearrangement joins TRBV15 to TRBJ2-1; D not resolved. The sample consisted of PBMCs. The CDR3 sequence: CATSRAIQNEQFF. DNA of the CDR3: TGTGCCACCAGCAGAGCAATACAGAATGAGCAGTTCTTC.